This TCR beta chain was observed in a study of cytomegalovirus exposure and HLA in healthy donors. Comments on this clone: Its antigen is still unknown.

With 2 bases clipped from V and 10 bases from J, the junction kept 11 bases outside the gene matches. The CDR3 length is 16 residues. Germline lookup yields CDR1 GTSNPN and CDR2 SVGIG (reference sequence). The PCR made use of 60 Vbeta and 13 Jbeta primers. The assay was immunoSEQ multiplex PCR, and TCRdb's table has in-frame clones only and misses some. The sample lists approximately 110,000 clones; 70% to 80% were seen once. Study-wide results and caveats: It was shown in a later analysis that HLA-associated TCR beta chains were more clonally expanded than other, equally common chains.

The rearrangement links TRBV30 to TRBJ2-3, with 14 bases aligning to TRBD2. Sample: PBMCs. The receptor was derived from a woman in her 30s in good health and CMV-seropositive. The CDR3 DNA follows: TGTGCCTGGAGTACGGGACTAGCGGGAGCAAGTTTCGCGCAGTATTTT. Amino acid sequence: CAWSTGLAGASFAQYF.